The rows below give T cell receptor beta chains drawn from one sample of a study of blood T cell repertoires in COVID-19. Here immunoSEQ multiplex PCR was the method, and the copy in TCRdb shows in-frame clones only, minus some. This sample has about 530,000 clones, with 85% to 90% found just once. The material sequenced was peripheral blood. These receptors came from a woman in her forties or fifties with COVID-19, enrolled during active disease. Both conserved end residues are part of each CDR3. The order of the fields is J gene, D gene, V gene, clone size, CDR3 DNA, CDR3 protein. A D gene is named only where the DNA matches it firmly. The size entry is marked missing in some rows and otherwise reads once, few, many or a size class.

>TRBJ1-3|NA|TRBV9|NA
TGTGCCAGCAGTCTGGGGGGGACTGGAAACACCATATATTTT
CASSLGGTGNTIYF
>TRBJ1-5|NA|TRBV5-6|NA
TGTGCCAGCAGCTTGGGAGGGATGCAGCCCCAGCATTTT
CASSLGGMQPQHF
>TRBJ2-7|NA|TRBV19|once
TGTGCCAGTATGGGAGCAGGGGAAATGTCCTACGAGCAGTACTTC
CASMGAGEMSYEQYF
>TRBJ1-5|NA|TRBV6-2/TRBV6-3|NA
TGTGCCAGCAGTCCCCCGGCGGTTAGCAATCAGCCCCAGCATTTT
CASSPPAVSNQPQHF
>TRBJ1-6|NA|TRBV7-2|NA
TGTGCCAGCAGTCCACAGACCCTCTATAATTCACCCCTCCACTTT
CASSPQTLYNSPLHF
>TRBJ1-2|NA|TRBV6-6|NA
TGTGCCAGCAGTGGGGAGGGGAGGTATGGCTACACCTTC
CASSGEGRYGYTF
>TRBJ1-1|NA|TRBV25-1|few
TGTGCCAGCAGTGAATTCGCCGGAGGTCTAGCTTTCTTT
CASSEFAGGLAFF
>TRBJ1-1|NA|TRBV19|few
TGTGCCAGTAGTATAAGTCCGGTGAGTGGTATGACTTTCTTT
CASSISPVSGMTFF
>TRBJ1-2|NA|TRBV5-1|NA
TGCGCCAGCAGCTTGGAGAGTGTCTATGGCTACACCTTC
CASSLESVYGYTF
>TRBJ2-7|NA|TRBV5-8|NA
TGTGCCAGCAGCTTGGGGCGGGGGCCTCCCTACGAGCAGTACTTC
CASSLGRGPPYEQYF
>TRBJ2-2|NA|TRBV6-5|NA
TGTGCCAGCAGTTACTCGGGGACAACGAACACCGGGGAGCTGTTTTTT
CASSYSGTTNTGELFF
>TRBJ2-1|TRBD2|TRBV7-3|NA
TGTGCCAGCAGCTTCGGGACTAGTGCTTACAATGAGCAGTTCTTC
CASSFGTSAYNEQFF
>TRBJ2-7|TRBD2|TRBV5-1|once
TGCGCCAGCAGCTTAGCGGGGGGGTATTACGAGCAGTACTTC
CASSLAGGYYEQYF
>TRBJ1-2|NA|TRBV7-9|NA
TGTGCCAGCAGCTTAGGACGAGGCTATGGCTACACCTTC
CASSLGRGYGYTF
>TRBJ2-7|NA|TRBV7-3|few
TGTGCCAGCAGCTTAAAGTTCGGGAGCGAGCAGTACTTC
CASSLKFGSEQYF
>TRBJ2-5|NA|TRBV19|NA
TGTGCCAGTAAGGAGGCGGGGGCCGGAGAGACCCAGTACTTC
CASKEAGAGETQYF
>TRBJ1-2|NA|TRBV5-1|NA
TGCGCCAGCAGCTTGGACGCGGGACCTCTCCTGGGCTACACCTTC
CASSLDAGPLLGYTF
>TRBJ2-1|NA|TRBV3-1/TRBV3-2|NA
TGTGCCAGCAGCCAAGATACTGGTAGCCTAAATGAGCAGTTCTTC
CASSQDTGSLNEQFF
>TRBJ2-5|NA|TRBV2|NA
TGTGCCAGCAGCACGCTAGAAGGTCGAGAGACCCAGTACTTC
CASSTLEGRETQYF
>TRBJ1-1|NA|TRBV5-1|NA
TGCGCCAGCAGCCCAACCTCCCGAGCCGGGGGTAAAGGTGAAGCTTTCTTT
CASSPTSRAGGKGEAFF
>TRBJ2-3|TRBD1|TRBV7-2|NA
TGTGCCAGCAGCACCCCCATCGAGGGACAGGGGGTGGATACGCAGTATTTT
CASSTPIEGQGVDTQYF
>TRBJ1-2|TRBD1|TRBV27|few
TGTGCCAGCAGTTTAATCGTAGGGGGCGGGAACTATGGCTACACCTTC
CASSLIVGGGNYGYTF
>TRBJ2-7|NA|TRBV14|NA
TGTGCCAGCAGCCAAGGGGCCCAGGGCTATCCCTACGAGCAGTACTTC
CASSQGAQGYPYEQYF
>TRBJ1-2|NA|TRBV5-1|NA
TGCGCCACCTCCCCCGAGGGCTTTGGCTACACCTTC
CATSPEGFGYTF
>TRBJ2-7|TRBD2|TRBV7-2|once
TGTGCCAGCAGCTTAGTTGCGGGGGGTTCCTACGAGCAGTACTTC
CASSLVAGGSYEQYF
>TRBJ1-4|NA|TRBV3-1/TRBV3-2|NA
TGTGCCAGCGGCATGAGGCCATCGGAAAAACTGTTTTTT
CASGMRPSEKLFF
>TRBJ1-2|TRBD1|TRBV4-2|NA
TGTGCCAGCAGCCAAGACGGTCGGACAGGGGATGGCTACACCTTC
CASSQDGRTGDGYTF
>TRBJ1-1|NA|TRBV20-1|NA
TGCAGTGCTAGTAGAGGGTCCGTAAACACTGAAGCTTTCTTT
CSASRGSVNTEAFF
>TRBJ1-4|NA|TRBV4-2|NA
TGTGCCAGCAGCCAAGAAGGCGGGCCTAATGAAAAACTGTTTTTT
CASSQEGGPNEKLFF
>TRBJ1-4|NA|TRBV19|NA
TGTGCCAGTAGTTCCGGCAGGACAACTAATGAAAAACTGTTTTTT
CASSSGRTTNEKLFF
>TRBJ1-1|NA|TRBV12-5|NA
TGTGCTAGTGGTACATCCGTTTCGGCTTTCTTT
CASGTSVSAFF
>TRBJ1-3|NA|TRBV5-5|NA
TGTGCCAGCAGCCCGCGAGGACAGAAAGCTGGAAACACCATATATTTT
CASSPRGQKAGNTIYF
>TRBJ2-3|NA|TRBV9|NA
TGTGCCAGCAGCGTAGAGGGCGGGGTCACAGATACGCAGTATTTT
CASSVEGGVTDTQYF
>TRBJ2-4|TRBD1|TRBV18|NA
TGTGCCAGCTCACCTGATCAGGGGGCAGCCAAAAACATTCAGTACTTC
CASSPDQGAAKNIQYF
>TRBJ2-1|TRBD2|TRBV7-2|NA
TGTGCCAGCAGCTCGGGCCGGCGGGCGGGAGGGAATGAGCAGTTCTTC
CASSSGRRAGGNEQFF
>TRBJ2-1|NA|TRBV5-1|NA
TGCGCCAGCAGCTTGAGCGGCCCCTACAATGAGCAGTTCTTC
CASSLSGPYNEQFF
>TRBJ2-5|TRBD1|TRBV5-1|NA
TGCGCCAGCAGCTTGGGCGGGACAGGGGGACAGGAGACCCAGTACTTC
CASSLGGTGGQETQYF
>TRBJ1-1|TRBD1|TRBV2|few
TGTGCCAGCAGCCCCGGGACAGGCTACACTGAAGCTTTCTTT
CASSPGTGYTEAFF
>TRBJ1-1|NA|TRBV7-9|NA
TGTGCCAGCAGGTGGGGTCAGGGAACTGAAGCTTTCTTT
CASRWGQGTEAFF
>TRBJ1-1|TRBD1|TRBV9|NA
TGTGCCAGCAGCGCTTTCTCCGGGACAGGCCTAGTTGAAGCTTTCTTT
CASSAFSGTGLVEAFF
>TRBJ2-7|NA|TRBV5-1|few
TGCGCCAGCAGCCATGGACGGGAGACCTACGAGCAGTACTTC
CASSHGRETYEQYF
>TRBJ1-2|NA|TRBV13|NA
TGTGCCAGCAGCTTAGGGCGGTCGTACTATGGCTACACCTTC
CASSLGRSYYGYTF
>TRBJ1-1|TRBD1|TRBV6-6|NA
TGTGCCAGCAGGGACCGGGACAGTACTGAAGCTTTCTTT
CASRDRDSTEAFF
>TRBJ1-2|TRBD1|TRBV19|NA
TGTGCCAGTAGTCCATGGACAGGGGGGGTGGACTATGGCTACACCTTC
CASSPWTGGVDYGYTF
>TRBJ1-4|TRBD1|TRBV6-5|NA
TGTGCCAGCAGTTACGCGGACAGGGGTAATGAAAAACTGTTTTTT
CASSYADRGNEKLFF
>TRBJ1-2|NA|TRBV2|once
TGTGCCGGAACCGGGGGGGCGCTGGGATATGGCTACACCTTC
CAGTGGALGYGYTF
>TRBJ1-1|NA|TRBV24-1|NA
TGTGCCACCCAGAACAGGATTGAGACTGAAGCTTTCTTT
CATQNRIETEAFF
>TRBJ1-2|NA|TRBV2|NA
TGTGCCAGCAGAGTAGGGGGGGAGAGCTATGGCTACACCTTC
CASRVGGESYGYTF
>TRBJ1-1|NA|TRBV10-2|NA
TGCGCCAGCAGTGAGTCGGGCAGGGTGGCGACTGAAGCTTTCTTT
CASSESGRVATEAFF
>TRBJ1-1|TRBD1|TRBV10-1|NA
TGCGCCAGCAGGGCCGGGACAGGGCGCACTGAAGCTTTCTTT
CASRAGTGRTEAFF
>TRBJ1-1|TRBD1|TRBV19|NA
TGTGCCAGTAGTATTAACGCCGAGAGACAGGGGCCGAACACTGAAGCTTTCTTT
CASSINAERQGPNTEAFF
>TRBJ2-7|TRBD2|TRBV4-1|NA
TGCGCCAGCAGCCGAGTAGCGGGGGGCTACGAGCAGTACTTC
CASSRVAGGYEQYF
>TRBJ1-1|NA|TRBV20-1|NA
TGCAGTGCTGCAGAGGACACTGAAGCTTTCTTT
CSAAEDTEAFF
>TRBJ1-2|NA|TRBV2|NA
TGTGCCAGCAGTCCAGGGGATCAAGGCTATGGCTACACCTTC
CASSPGDQGYGYTF
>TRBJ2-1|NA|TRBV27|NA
TGTGCCAGCCGATTGAGGCCGGACATGAACAATGAGCAGTTCTTC
CASRLRPDMNNEQFF
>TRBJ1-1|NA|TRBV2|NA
TGTGCCAGCATCTCGAGGCAGGGGAACACTGAAGCTTTCTTT
CASISRQGNTEAFF
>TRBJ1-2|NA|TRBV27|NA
TGTGCCAGCAGCCCCGGGGGTGCGAACTATGGCTACACCTTC
CASSPGGANYGYTF